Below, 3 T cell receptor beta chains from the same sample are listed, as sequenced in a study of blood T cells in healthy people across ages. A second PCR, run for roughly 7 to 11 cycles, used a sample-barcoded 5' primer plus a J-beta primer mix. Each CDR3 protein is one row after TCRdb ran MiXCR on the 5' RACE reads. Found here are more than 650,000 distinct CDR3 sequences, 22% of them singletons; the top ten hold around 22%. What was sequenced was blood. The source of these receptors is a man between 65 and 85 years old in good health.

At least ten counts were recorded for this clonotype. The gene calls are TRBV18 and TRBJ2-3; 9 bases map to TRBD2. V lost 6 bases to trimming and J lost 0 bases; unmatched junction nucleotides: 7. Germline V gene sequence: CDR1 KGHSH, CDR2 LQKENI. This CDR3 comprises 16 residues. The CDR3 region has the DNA TGTGCCAGCTCTCGAAATAGCGGGGGTAGCACAGATACGCAGTATTTT. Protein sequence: CASSRNSGGSTDTQYF.

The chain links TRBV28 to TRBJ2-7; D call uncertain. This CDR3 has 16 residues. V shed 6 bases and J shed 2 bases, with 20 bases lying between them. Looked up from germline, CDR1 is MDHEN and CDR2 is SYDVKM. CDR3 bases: TGTGCCAGCAGCTTAGGCCCACTGACAAGCGCCTACGAGCAGTACTTC. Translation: CASSLGPLTSAYEQYF.

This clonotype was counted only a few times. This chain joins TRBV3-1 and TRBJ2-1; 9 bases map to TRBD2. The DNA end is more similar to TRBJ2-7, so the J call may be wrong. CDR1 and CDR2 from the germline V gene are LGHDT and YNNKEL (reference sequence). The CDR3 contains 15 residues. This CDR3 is CASSQDLAGPREQYF. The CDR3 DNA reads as TGTGCCAGCAGCCAAGACCTAGCGGGGCCCCGAGAGCAGTACTTC.